This TCR beta chain was profiled in a study of beta chain features in type 1 diabetes. Study-wide background: Healthy donors and patients showed comparable age, gender and cell yields. General study findings and limits: In all four CD4+ subsets, TCRB CDR3 length was significantly, moderately reduced in type 1 diabetes. Fewer insertions but more deletions were seen at VDJ junctions in type 1 diabetes patients.

Comment on this clone: Its antigen is still unknown.

Germline values: CDR1 SGHVS, CDR2 FNYEAQ. Between the trimmed V and J ends, which lost 5 bases and 5 bases, there was a span of 20 bases. CDR3 length equals 16 residues. One heparinised blood draw, averaging about 116 mL, came from each donor. CD4+ cells of the naive, central memory, regulatory and stem cell-like memory types were sorted via CD45RO/CCR7/CD25/CD127/CD95/CD27. Sequencing targeted expressed TCRB transcripts, as all isolated RNA had been reverse transcribed. Measured with immunoSEQ multiplex PCR; TCRdb has only the in-frame clones, and not every one. The profile shows fewer than 400,000 clones, approximately 9.7% of them singletons.

The chain has TRBV7-6 and TRBJ2-3, with D perhaps TRBD1 or TRBD2 (6 bases each). The source material was central memory CD4+ T cells from blood. The TCR was taken from a man younger than 45 with type 1 diabetes. The CDR3: CASSQAPGAQGDTQYF. The CDR3 region has the DNA TGTGCCAGCAGCCAAGCCCCGGGGGCGCAGGGAGATACGCAGTATTTT.